Shown below are 16 T cell receptor beta chains from a single sample sequenced in a study of T cell repertoires in ileal Crohn's disease. Indicated time point: neoterminal ileum biopsy at postoperative endoscopy, about 6 months after surgery. Repertoires were generated with immunoSEQ multiplex PCR, while TCRdb's copy carries only in-frame clones and drops some. Of roughly 3,400 clones in the sample, over 70% were seen once. The sequencing sample was made of ileal tissue. Receptors originate from an adult with Crohn's disease.

The chain employs TRBV7-2 and TRBJ2-7; tentative D call: TRBD1 (8 bases). CDR1 and CDR2 from the germline V gene are SGHTA and FQGNSA. Trimming left V 6 bases short and J 5 bases short, with 20 bases between. The CDR3 sequence is 15 residues long. CDR3: CASSRRQGRGNEQYF. Here the CDR3 DNA reads TGTGCCAGCAGTCGCCGACAGGGGAGGGGGAACGAGCAGTACTTC.

This chain joins TRBV5-1 and TRBJ1-1; the D is unclear. This CDR3 comprises 13 residues. Germline CDR1 and CDR2: SGHRS and YFSETQ. The V end was cut by 5 bases, the J end by 0 bases, with 8 bases between. The CDR3 DNA reads TGCGCCAGCAGGGTACAGCTGAACACTGAAGCTTTCTTT. It specifies CASRVQLNTEAFF.

This clone appeared a few times. This chain links TRBV2 with TRBJ2-7, with 7 bases aligning to TRBD1. Germline V lookup: CDR1 SNHLY, CDR2 FYNNEI. There are 16 residues in the CDR3. Unmatched junction bases numbered 11, after V lost 2 bases and J lost 4 bases. CDR3 loop: CASSEPTGVSSYEQYF. In DNA form, the CDR3 reads TGTGCCAGCAGTGAACCCACAGGGGTCTCCTCTTACGAGCAGTACTTC.

This sequence joins TRBV4-2 and TRBJ2-5, with a tentative D call TRBD2 (6 bases). The CDR3 has 15 residues. Trimming left V 1 base short and J 2 bases short, with 11 bases between. Germline V gene lookup returns CDR1 LGHNA and CDR2 YNFKEQ. CDR3 residues: CASSQGASVQETQYF. CDR3 coding DNA: TGTGCCAGCAGCCAAGGTGCTAGCGTGCAAGAGACCCAGTACTTC.

The rearrangement joins TRBV5-1 to TRBJ2-7, with 13 bases that match TRBD2. After removal of 0 bases from V and 7 bases from J, the junction contained 10 bases not matched to a gene. The CDR3 totals 17 residues. Germline V CDR1 and CDR2: SGHRS, YFSETQ. CDR3 in DNA: TGCGCCAGCAGCTTGGGAACTAGCGGGGGGGGAATGGAAGAGCAGTACTTC. It specifies CASSLGTSGGGMEEQYF.

CDR3 in DNA: TGTGCCAGCAGCGGGCGGGTAAAACTAGCGGGGACCAACACCGGGGAGCTGTTTTTT. Protein product: CASSGRVKLAGTNTGELFF. This sequence joins TRBV9 and TRBJ2-2; 10 bases line up with TRBD2. There are 19 residues in the CDR3. The germline gives CDR1 SGDLS, CDR2 YYNGEE. V was clipped by 3 bases and J by 2 bases; unmatched bases: 13.

The chain links TRBV6-4 to TRBJ2-2; D is unclear. This CDR3 comprises 14 residues. V was shortened by 3 bases and J by 6 bases, with 11 bases between the two germline ends. Germline loops: CDR1 MRHNA, CDR2 SNTAGT. The CDR3 loop reads CASSESLGPGELFF. Written as DNA, the CDR3 is TGTGCCAGCAGTGAGTCCCTAGGTCCCGGGGAGCTGTTTTTT.

V and J are TRBV6-6 and TRBJ2-7; D is perhaps TRBD1 (5 bases). CDR3 length equals 14 residues. V was cut by 3 bases and J by 6 bases, with 15 bases left in between. Per the germline V gene, CDR1 is MNHNY and CDR2 is SVGAGI (reference sequence). The CDR3 DNA reads as TGTGCCAGCAGTTATGGAGACAGTGGTTCCGAGCAGTACTTC. As protein: CASSYGDSGSEQYF.

This clone turned up a few times. V gene TRBV14 combines with J gene TRBJ2-7; 7 positions match TRBD2. J was trimmed by 3 bases and V by 5 bases; bases with no gene match: 4. Looked up from germline, CDR1 is SGHDN and CDR2 is FVKESK. The CDR3 contains 13 residues. The CDR3 nucleotides are TGTGCCAGCAGCGGGGACTATAACTACGAGCAGTACTTC. Translating gives CASSGDYNYEQYF. The full variable domain, in which reference TRBV14 and TRBJ2-7 provide the parts outside the CDR3, is EAGVTQFPSHSVIEKGQTVTLRCDPISGHDNLYWYRRVMGKEIKFLLHFVKESKQDESGMPNNRFLAERTGGTYSTLKVQPAELEDSGVYFCASSGDYNYEQYFGPGTRLTVT.

The chain uses TRBV5-8 and TRBJ1-1; 8 nucleotides align to TRBD1. The germline gives CDR1 SGHTS, CDR2 YDEGEE. V lost 5 bases and J lost 0; bases outside the gene matches: 3. The CDR3 runs to 14 residues. CDR3 in DNA: TGTGCCAGCAGTCTGGGACAGGTGAACACTGAAGCTTTCTTT. Protein: CASSLGQVNTEAFF.

To note about this clone: This sample includes further DNA sequences coding for the same CDR3. The gene calls are TRBV7-9 and TRBJ1-1, with TRBD1 as a possible D gene (6 bases). The CDR3 has 13 residues. The germline gives CDR1 SEHNR, CDR2 FQNEAQ (reference sequence). Trimming took 5 bases from V and 1 from J, leaving 8 bases between them. The CDR3, as DNA: TGTGCCAGCAGCCGGGGGGCGAACACTGAAGCTTTCTTT. This encodes CASSRGANTEAFF.

This clone was recorded only once. The chain has TRBV19 and TRBJ1-5; no firm D call. This CDR3 is 15 amino acids long. V lost 6 bases to trimming and J lost 4 bases, with 16 bases between them. From germline, CDR1 is LNHDA and CDR2 SQIVND (reference sequence). This CDR3 is CASRYGGNKNQPQHF. In nucleotides, the CDR3 is TGTGCCAGTAGGTACGGAGGGAATAAGAATCAGCCCCAGCATTTT.

The V gene is TRBV5-6, the J gene TRBJ2-5; 7 nucleotides align to TRBD1. Losses at the gene ends were 4 bases for V and 5 bases for J; bases not matched to a gene: 8. The CDR3 covers 14 residues. Germline CDR1 is SGHDT and CDR2 is YYEEEE. The CDR3 region is CASSTQQGSETQYF. CDR3 DNA sequence: TGTGCCAGCAGCACGCAACAGGGGTCGGAGACCCAGTACTTC.

This sequence joins TRBV19 and TRBJ2-2; 7 nucleotides align to TRBD2. This CDR3 contains 16 residues. CDR1 is LNHDA and CDR2 is SQIVND in the germline V gene (reference sequence). The V segment lost 6 bases and the J segment 5 bases; nucleotides outside the gene matches: 12. CDR3 DNA sequence: TGTGCCAGTAGCCACTGGGCGGGAGTGGGGACCGGGGAGCTGTTTTTT. Amino acid sequence: CASSHWAGVGTGELFF.

This chain connects TRBV11-2 to TRBJ2-1, with 14 bases that match TRBD2. Germline CDR1 SGHAT, CDR2 FQNNGV. There are 17 residues in the CDR3. V lost 5 bases, J lost 3 bases, and 6 bases stayed unmatched. The CDR3, as DNA: TGTGCCAGCAGCCTAGGGACTAGCGGGAGTAACTACAATGAGCAGTTCTTC. Its translation is CASSLGTSGSNYNEQFF.

This chain links TRBV28 with TRBJ2-7; D is perhaps TRBD2 (5 bases). The V gene lost 4 bases and the J gene lost 7 bases, with 23 bases spanning the gap. Germline values: CDR1 MDHEN, CDR2 SYDVKM. The CDR3 contains 16 residues. The CDR3 DNA sequence: TGTGCCAGCAGTTCACCGGGGAGCGGAACCTATGGGGAGCAGTACTTC. It codes for CASSSPGSGTYGEQYF.